The rows below give T cell receptor beta chains drawn from one sample of a study of T cell responses to AZD1222 COVID-19 vaccine. Some clones are missing from TCRdb's copy, which holds only in-frame ones; the method was immunoSEQ multiplex PCR. The sample lists about 63,000 clones, roughly 80% seen once, with roughly 6.5% in the top ten. The sample here was peripheral blood, taken 28 days after the second AZD1222 dose. These receptors originate from an adult who received the AZD1222 COVID-19 vaccine. The CDR3 runs from the conserved cysteine through the conserved F or W. Fields, in order: V gene, J gene, CDR3 protein.

>TRBV4-2|TRBJ2-5
CASSPGLAGRETQYF
>TRBV7-2|TRBJ2-7
CASSLTGSSYEQYF
>TRBV19|TRBJ1-2
CASSIGSVLGYTF
>TRBV9|TRBJ1-6
CASSVGNSPLHF
>TRBV7-2|TRBJ2-1
CASSLVSINEQFF
>TRBV9|TRBJ1-2
CASSVRDRVGTNYGYTF
>TRBV2|TRBJ1-3
CASSGDWQIGNTIYF
>TRBV18|TRBJ1-1
CASSPRTVSPRDTEAFF
>TRBV6-1|TRBJ1-1
CASSETVNTEAFF
>TRBV30|TRBJ1-4
CAWSGSGTFEKLFF
>TRBV7-2|TRBJ1-5
CASSLDSGPQHF
>TRBV10-3|TRBJ1-2
CARPTYGYTF
>TRBV4-1|TRBJ2-7
CASSLGRDRANEQYF
>TRBV5-8|TRBJ2-2
CASTSPWVRVVTGELFF
>TRBV3-1/TRBV3-2|TRBJ2-7
CASSQDLTAREQYF
>TRBV6-6|TRBJ1-1
CASSYSTANTEAFF
>TRBV5-1|TRBJ1-1
CASSSGQNTEAFF
>TRBV6-2/TRBV6-3|TRBJ1-2
CASSHDSYYGYTF
>TRBV19|TRBJ1-5
CASSIDLSRGIISNQPQHF
>TRBV7-9|TRBJ1-1
CASSLQENTEAFF
>TRBV7-2|TRBJ1-2
CASSLASTSGGYTF
>TRBV4-1|TRBJ1-6
CASSYTDRHYNSPLHF
>TRBV5-1|TRBJ1-4
CASSPDQGEKLFF
>TRBV28|TRBJ1-4
CASSFGASGISKEKLFF
>TRBV28|TRBJ1-6
CASGVNYNSPLHF
>TRBV2|TRBJ2-2
CASSEAAVGELFF
>TRBV4-1|TRBJ2-1
CASSILRGLLREQFF
>TRBV3-1/TRBV3-2|TRBJ1-4
CASSQLGPREKLFF
>TRBV4-2|TRBJ2-2
CASSQPDRGTGELFF
>TRBV11-1|TRBJ1-4
CASSHGQGNEKLFF
>TRBV10-3|TRBJ2-3
CAISESSYSPGTDTQYF
>TRBV3-1/TRBV3-2|TRBJ2-5
CASSQNPNEETQYF
>TRBV6-5|TRBJ2-7
CASSPQESLPYEQYF
>TRBV3-1/TRBV3-2|TRBJ2-5
CASSTPDSEETQYF
>TRBV6-5|TRBJ2-7
CASSYDRHYEQYF